This paragraph reports one TCR beta chain. CDR1 and CDR2 from the germline V gene are SEHNR and FQNEAQ (reference sequence). This CDR3 is built from 14 residues. The V gene end was trimmed by 5 bases and the J gene end by 5 bases; junction bases not matched to a gene: 6. The entry originates in a study of T-cell reconstitution after alpha-beta-depleted transplantation in children. The TCRbeta library incorporated unique molecular identifiers. A single record per CDR3 protein comes from TCRdb applying MiXCR to the PCR reads. The sample has 420,000 or so distinct CDR3 sequences; approximately 10% are singletons.

The sample here was PBMCs from the stem cell graft donor, taken from the stem cell graft. The chain recombines TRBV7-9 with TRBJ2-5; 9 positions match TRBD1. This receptor was obtained from a human donor who donated a stem cell graft to a child with acute myeloid leukemia. The CDR3, as DNA: TGTGCCAGCAGCCCCCGACAGGGGGAGGAGACCCAGTACTTC. Translation: CASSPRQGEETQYF.